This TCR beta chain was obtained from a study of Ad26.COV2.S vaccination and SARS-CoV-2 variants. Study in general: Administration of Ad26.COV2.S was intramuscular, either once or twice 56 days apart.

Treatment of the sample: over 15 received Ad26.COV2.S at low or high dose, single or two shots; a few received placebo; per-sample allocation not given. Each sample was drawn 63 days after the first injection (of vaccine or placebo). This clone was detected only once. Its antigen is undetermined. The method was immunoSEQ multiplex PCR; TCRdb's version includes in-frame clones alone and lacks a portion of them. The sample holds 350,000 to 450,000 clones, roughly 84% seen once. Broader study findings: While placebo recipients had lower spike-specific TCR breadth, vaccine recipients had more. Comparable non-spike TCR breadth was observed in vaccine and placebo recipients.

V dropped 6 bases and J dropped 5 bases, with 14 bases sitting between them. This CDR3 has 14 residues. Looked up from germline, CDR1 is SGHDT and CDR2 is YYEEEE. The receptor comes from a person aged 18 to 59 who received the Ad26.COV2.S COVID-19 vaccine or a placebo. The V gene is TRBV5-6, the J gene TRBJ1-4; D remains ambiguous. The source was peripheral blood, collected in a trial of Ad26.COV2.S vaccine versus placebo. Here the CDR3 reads CASTTRRWNEKLFF. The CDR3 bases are TGTGCCAGCACCACACGGCGTTGGAATGAAAAACTGTTTTTT.